The clone carrying this TCR beta chain was detected once. DNA at about 210 ng, 25,000 to 35,000 T cell genomes, went into sorted-subset replicate PCRs. Produced via immunoSEQ multiplex PCR; TCRdb's table is partial and in-frame only. The sample holds roughly 2,000,000 clones, about 95% seen once. Naive CD8 isolation took CD45RO-negative cells positively selected for CCR7 and excluded terminally differentiated effector memory CD45RA+ cells. J gave up 3 bases and V 8 bases, and 7 bases lay outside the gene matches. Germline CDR1 reads MNHEY; CDR2 reads SMNVEV (reference sequence). CDR3 size: 15 residues. The data were obtained in a study of shared clonotypes between healthy human individuals.

The source is a man aged 18 to 30 in good health. The sample taken for sequencing was naive CD8+ T cells sorted from blood. This chain connects TRBV27 to TRBJ2-3; 11 positions agree with TRBD1. In DNA form, the CDR3 reads TGTGCCAGCGGGGCCGGGACAGGGGGAACAGATACGCAGTATTTT. This translates into CASGAGTGGTDTQYF.